This TCR beta chain is drawn from a study of T cell changes during pregnancy in multiple sclerosis. The V end was cut by 2 bases, the J end by 0 bases, with 9 bases between. Per the germline V gene, CDR1 is SGHNT and CDR2 is YYREEE (reference sequence). CDR3 length: 15 amino acids. Generated by immunoSEQ multiplex PCR, the TCRdb table keeps only in-frame clones and is missing some. The table has 35,000 to 50,000 clones, 80% to 95% seen once. This chain joins TRBV5-4 and TRBJ2-1; unclear D gene. The source material was CD4+ T cells from peripheral blood mononuclear cells, sampled after pregnancy. The sequence was collected from a female donor in good health, enrolled as a control in a pregnancy study. CDR3 residues: CASSFYSGSYNEQFF. The DNA for the CDR3 is TGTGCCAGCAGCTTTTATTCAGGCTCCTACAATGAGCAGTTCTTC. Drawing the rest from reference TRBV5-4 and TRBJ2-1, the complete variable domain is ETGVTQSPTHLIKTRGQQVTLRCSSQSGHNTVSWYQQALGQGPQFIFQYYREEENGRGNFPPRFSGLQFPNYSSELNVNALELDDSALYLCASSFYSGSYNEQFFGPGTRLTVL.